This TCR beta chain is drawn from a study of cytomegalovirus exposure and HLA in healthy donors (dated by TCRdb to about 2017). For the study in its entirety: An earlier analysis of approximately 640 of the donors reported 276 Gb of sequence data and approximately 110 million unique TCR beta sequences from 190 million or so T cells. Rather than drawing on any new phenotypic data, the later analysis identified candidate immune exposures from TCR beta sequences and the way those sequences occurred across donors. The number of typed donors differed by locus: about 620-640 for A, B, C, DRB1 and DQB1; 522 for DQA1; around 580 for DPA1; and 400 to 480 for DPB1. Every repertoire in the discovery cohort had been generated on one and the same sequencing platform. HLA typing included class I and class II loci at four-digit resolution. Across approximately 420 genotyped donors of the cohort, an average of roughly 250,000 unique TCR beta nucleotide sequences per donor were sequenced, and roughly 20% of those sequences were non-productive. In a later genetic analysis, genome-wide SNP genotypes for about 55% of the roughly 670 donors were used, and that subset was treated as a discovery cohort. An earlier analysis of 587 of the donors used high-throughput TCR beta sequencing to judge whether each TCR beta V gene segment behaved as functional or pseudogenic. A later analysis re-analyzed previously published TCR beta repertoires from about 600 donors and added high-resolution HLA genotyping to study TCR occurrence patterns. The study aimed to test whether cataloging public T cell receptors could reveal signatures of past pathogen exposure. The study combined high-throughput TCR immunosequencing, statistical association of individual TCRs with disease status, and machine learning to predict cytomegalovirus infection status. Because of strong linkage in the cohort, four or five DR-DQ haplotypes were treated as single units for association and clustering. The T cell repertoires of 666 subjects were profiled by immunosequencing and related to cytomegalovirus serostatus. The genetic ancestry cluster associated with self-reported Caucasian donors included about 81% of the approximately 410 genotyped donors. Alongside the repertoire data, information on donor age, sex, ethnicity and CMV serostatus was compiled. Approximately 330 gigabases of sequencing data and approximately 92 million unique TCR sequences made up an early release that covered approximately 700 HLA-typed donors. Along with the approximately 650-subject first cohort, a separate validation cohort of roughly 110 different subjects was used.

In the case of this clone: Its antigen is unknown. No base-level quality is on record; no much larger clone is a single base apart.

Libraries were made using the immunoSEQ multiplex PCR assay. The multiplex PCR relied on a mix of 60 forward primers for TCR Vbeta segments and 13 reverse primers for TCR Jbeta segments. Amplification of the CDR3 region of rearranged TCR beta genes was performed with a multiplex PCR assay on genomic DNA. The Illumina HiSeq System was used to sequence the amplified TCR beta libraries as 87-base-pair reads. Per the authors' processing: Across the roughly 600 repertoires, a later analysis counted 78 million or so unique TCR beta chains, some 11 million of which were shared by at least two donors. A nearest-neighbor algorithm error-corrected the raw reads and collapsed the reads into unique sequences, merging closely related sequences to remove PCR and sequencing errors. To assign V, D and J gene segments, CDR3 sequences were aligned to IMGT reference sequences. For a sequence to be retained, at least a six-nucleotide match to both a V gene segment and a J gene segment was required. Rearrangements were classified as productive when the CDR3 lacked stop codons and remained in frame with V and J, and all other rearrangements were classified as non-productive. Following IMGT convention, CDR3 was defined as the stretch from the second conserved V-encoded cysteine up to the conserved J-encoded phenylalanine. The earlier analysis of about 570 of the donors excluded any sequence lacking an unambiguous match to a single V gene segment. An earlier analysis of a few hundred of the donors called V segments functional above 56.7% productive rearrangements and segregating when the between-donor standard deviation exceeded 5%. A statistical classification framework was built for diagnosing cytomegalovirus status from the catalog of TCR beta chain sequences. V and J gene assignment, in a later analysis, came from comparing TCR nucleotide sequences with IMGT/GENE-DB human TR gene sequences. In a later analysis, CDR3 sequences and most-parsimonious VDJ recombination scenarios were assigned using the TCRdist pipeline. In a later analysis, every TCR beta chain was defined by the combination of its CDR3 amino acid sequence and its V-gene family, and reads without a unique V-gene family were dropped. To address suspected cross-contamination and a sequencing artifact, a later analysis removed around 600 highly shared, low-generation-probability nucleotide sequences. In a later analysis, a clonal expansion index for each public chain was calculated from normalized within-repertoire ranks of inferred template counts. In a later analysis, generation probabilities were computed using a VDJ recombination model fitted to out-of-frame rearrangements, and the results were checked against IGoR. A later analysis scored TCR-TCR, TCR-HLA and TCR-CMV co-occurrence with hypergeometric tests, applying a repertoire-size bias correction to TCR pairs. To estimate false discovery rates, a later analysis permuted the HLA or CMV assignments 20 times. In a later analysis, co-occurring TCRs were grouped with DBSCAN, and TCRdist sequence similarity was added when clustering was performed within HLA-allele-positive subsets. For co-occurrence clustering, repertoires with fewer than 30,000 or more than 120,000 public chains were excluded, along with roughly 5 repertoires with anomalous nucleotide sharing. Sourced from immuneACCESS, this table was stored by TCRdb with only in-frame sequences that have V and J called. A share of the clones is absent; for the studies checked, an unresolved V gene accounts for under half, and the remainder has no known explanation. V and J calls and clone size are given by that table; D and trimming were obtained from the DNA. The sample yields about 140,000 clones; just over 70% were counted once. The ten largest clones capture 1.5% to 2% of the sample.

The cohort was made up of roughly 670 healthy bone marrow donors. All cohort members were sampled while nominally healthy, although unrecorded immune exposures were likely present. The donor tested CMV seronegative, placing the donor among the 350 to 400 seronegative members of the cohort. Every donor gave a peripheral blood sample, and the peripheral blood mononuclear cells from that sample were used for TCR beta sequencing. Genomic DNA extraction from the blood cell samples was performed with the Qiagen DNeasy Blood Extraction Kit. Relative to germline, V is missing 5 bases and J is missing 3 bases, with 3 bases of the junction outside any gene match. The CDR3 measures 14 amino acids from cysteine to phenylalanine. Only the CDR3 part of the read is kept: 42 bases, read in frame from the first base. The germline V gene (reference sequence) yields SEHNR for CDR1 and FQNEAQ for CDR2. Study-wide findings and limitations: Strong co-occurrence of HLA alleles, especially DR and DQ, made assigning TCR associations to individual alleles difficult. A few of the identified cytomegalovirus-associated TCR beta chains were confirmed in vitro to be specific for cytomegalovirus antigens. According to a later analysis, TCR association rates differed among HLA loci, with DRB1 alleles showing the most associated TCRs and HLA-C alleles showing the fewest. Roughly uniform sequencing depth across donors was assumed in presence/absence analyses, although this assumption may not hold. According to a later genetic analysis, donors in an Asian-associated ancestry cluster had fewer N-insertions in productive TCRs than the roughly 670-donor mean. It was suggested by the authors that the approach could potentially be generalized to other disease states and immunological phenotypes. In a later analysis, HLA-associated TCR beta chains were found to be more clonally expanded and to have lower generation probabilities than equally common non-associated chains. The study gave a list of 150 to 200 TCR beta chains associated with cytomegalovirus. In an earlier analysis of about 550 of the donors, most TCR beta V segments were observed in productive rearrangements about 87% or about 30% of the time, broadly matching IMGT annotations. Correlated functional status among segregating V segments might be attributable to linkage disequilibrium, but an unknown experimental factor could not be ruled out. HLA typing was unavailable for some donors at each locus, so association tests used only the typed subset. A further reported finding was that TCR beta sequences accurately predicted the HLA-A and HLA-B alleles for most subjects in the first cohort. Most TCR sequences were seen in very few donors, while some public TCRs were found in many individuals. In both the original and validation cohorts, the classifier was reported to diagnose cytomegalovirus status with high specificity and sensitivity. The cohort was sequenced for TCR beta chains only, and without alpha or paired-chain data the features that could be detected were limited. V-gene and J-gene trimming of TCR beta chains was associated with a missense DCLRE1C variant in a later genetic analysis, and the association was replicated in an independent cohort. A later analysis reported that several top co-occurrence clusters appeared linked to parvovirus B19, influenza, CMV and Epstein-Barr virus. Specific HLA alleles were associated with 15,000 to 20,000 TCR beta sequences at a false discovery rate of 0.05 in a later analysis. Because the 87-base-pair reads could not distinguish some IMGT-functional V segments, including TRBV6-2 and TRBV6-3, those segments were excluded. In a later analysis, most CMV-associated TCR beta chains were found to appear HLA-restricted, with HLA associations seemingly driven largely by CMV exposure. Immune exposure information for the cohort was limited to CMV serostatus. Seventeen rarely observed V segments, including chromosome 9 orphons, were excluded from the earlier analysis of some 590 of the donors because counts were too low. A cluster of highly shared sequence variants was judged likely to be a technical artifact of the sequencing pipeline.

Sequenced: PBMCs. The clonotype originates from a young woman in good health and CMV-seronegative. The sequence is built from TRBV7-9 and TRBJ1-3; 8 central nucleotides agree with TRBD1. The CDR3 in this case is CASSRTGIGNTIYF. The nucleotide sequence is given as TGTGCCAGCAGCCGGACAGGGATTGGAAACACCATATATTTT. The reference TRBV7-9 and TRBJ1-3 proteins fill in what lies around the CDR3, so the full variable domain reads DTGVSQNPRHKITKRGQNVTFRCDPISEHNRLYWYRQTLGQGPEFLTYFQNEAQLEKSRLLSDRFSAERPKGSFSTLEIQRTEQGDSAMYLCASSRTGIGNTIYFGEGSWLTVV.